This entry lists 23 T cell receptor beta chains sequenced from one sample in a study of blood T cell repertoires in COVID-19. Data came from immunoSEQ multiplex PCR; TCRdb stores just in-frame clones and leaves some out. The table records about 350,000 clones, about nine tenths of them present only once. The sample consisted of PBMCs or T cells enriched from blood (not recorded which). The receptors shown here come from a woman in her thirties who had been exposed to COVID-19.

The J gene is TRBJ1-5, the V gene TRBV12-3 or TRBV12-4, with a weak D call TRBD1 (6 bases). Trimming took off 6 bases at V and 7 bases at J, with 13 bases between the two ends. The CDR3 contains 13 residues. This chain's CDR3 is CASRWTAGQPQHF. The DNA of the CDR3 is TGTGCCAGCAGGTGGACAGCTGGCCAGCCCCAGCATTTT.

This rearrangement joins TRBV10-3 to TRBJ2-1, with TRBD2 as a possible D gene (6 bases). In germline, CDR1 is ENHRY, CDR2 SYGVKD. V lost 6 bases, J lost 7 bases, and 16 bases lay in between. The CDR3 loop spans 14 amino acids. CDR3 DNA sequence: TGTGCCATCAGACGGGAGTTCGGTGGGAATGAGCAGTTCTTC. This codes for CAIRREFGGNEQFF.

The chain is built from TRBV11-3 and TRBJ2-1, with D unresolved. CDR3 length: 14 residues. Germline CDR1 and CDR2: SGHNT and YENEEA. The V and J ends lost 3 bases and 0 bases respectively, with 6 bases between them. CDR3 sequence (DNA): TGTGCCAGCAGCTTCCGCGGCTCCTACAATGAGCAGTTCTTC. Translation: CASSFRGSYNEQFF.

CDR3 sequence reads: CASSLFGHVLGETQYF. CDR3 nucleotides: TGTGCCAGCAGCTTATTTGGGCATGTACTTGGAGAGACCCAGTACTTC. This sequence joins TRBV7-9 and TRBJ2-5, with unresolved D. Germline V lookup: CDR1 SEHNR, CDR2 FQNEAQ (reference sequence). Trimming cost V 2 bases and J 4 bases, with 17 bases left between them. This CDR3 comprises 16 residues.

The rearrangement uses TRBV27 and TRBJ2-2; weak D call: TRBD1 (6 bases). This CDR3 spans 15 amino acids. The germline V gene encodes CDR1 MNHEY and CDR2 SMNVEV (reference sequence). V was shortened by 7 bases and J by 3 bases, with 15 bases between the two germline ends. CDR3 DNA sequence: TGTGCCAGCAAATGGGGGCTAGCAGACACCGGGGAGCTGTTTTTT. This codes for CASKWGLADTGELFF.

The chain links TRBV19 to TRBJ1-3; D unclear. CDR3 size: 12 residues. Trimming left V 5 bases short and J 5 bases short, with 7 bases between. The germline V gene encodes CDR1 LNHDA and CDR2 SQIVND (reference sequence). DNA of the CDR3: TGTGCCAGTAGTTCGGGAAGAAACACCATATATTTT. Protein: CASSSGRNTIYF.

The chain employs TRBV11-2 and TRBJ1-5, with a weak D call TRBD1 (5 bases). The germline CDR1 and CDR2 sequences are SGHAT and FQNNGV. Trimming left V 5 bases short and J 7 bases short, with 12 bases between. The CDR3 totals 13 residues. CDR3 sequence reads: CASSTRVLQPQHF. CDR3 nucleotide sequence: TGTGCCAGCAGCACCAGGGTTCTACAGCCCCAGCATTTT. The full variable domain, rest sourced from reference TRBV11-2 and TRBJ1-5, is EAGVAQSPRYKIIEKRQSVAFWCNPISGHATLYWYQQILGQGPKLLIQFQNNGVVDDSQLPKDRFSAERLKGVDSTLKIQPAKLEDSAVYLCASSTRVLQPQHFGDGTRLSIL.

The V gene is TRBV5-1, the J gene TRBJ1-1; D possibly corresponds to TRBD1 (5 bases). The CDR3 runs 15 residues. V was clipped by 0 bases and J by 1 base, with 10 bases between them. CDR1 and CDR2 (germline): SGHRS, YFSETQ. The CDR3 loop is CASSLAPGPNTEAFF. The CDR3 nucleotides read TGCGCCAGCAGCTTGGCGCCAGGGCCGAACACTGAAGCTTTCTTT.

For the CDR3, the DNA is TGCAGTGCTAGTGACAGGGAACTTACCTACAATGAGCAGTTCTTC. Its protein is CSASDRELTYNEQFF. The rearrangement links TRBV20-1 to TRBJ2-1; TRBD1 agrees at 7 bases. This CDR3 has 15 amino acids. V trimming: 3 bases; J trimming: 2 bases; junction bases outside the gene matches: 7. In germline, CDR1 is DFQATT, CDR2 SNEGSKA (reference sequence).

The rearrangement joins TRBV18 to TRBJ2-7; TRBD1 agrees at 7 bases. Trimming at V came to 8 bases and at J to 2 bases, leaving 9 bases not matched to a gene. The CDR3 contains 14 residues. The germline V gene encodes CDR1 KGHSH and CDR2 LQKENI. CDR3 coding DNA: TGTGCCAGCAACAGGGACAGCCTAACCTACGAGCAGTACTTC. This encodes CASNRDSLTYEQYF.

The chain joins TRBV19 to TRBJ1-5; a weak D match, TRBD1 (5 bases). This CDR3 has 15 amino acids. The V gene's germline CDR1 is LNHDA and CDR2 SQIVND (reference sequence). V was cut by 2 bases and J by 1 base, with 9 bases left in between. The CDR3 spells CASSIIDRSNQPQHF. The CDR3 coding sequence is TGTGCCAGTAGTATAATAGACAGAAGCAATCAGCCCCAGCATTTT.

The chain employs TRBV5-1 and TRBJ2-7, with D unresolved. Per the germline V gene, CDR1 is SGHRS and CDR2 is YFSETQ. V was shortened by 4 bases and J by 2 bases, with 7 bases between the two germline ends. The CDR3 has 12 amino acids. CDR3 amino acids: CASSPGTYEQYF. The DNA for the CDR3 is TGCGCCAGCAGCCCAGGAACCTACGAGCAGTACTTC.

CDR3 in amino acids: CASSGTGSDTQYF. CDR3 DNA: TGTGCCAGCAGCGGGACAGGGTCAGATACGCAGTATTTT. This sequence joins TRBV6-5 and TRBJ2-3, with 9 bases aligning to TRBD1. CDR1 MNHEY and CDR2 SVGAGI come from the germline V gene. The CDR3 covers 13 residues. Trimming at V came to 6 bases and at J to 4 bases, leaving 2 bases not matched to a gene.

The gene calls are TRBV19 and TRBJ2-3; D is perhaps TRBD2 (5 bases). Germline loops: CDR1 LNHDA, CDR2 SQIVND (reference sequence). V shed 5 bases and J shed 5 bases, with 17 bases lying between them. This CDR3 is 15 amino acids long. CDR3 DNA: TGTGCCAGTAGTTCCCAAAGTGTGGGGAGAGATACGCAGTATTTT. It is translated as CASSSQSVGRDTQYF.

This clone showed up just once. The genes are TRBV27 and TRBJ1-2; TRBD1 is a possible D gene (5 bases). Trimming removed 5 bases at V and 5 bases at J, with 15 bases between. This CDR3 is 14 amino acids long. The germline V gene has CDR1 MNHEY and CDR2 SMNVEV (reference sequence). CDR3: CASSPVWGPYGYTF. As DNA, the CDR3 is TGTGCCAGCAGTCCTGTCTGGGGCCCGTATGGCTACACCTTC.

CDR3 DNA: TGTGCCTGGAGTGTTTCGGGGGGAGCCCAGCATTTT. It specifies CAWSVSGGAQHF. The V and J genes are TRBV30 and TRBJ1-5; possible D gene TRBD1, 5 bases. V dropped 0 bases and J dropped 11 bases, with 11 bases sitting between them. CDR3 size: 12 residues. Germline V gene sequence: CDR1 GTSNPN, CDR2 SVGIG (reference sequence). The entire variable domain, with the rest obtained from reference TRBV30 and TRBJ1-5, is as follows: SQTIHQWPATLVQPVGSPLSLECTVEGTSNPNLYWYRQAAGRGLQLLFYSVGIGQISSEVPQNLSASRPQDRQFILSSKKLLLSDSGFYLCAWSVSGGAQHFGDGTRLSIL.

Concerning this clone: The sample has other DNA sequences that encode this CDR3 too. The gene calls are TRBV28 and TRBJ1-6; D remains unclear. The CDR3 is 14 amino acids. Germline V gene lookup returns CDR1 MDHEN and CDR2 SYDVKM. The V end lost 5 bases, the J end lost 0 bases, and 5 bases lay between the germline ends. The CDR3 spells CASSESSYNSPLHF. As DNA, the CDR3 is TGTGCCAGCAGTGAGAGCTCCTATAATTCACCCCTCCACTTT.

CDR3 residues: CSATDRGETQYF. DNA of the CDR3: TGCAGCGCCACGGACAGGGGGGAGACCCAGTACTTC. The chain recombines TRBV29-1 with TRBJ2-5, with 10 positions matching TRBD1. This CDR3 has 12 residues. Germline values: CDR1 SQVTM, CDR2 ANQGSEA. Trimming removed 7 bases from V and 5 bases from J; junction bases left unmatched: 4. The variable domain in full, with the rest retrieved from reference TRBV29-1 and TRBJ2-5, is SAVISQKPSRDICQRGTSLTIQCQVDSQVTMMFWYRQQPGQSLTLIATANQGSEATYESGFVIDKFPISRPNLTFSTLTVSNMSPEDSSIYLCSATDRGETQYFGPGTRLLVL.

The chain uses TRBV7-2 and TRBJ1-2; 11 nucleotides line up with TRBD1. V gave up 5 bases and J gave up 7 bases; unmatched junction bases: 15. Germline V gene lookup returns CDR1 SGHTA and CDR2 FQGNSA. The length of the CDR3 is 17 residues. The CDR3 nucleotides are TGTGCCAGCAGCCCACCCCCGGGACAGGGGGTTCGAGGTGGCTACACCTTC. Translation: CASSPPPGQGVRGGYTF.

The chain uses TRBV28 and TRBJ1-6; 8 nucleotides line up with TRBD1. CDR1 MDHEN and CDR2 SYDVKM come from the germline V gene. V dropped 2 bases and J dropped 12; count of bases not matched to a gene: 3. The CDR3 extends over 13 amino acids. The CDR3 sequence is CASSLGQGLPLHF. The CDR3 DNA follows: TGTGCCAGCAGTTTAGGACAGGGTCTACCCCTCCACTTT.

The CDR3 is CASGRQGSDEQYF. CDR3 nucleotide sequence: TGCGCCAGCGGTAGACAGGGGTCGGACGAGCAGTACTTC. The chain joins TRBV10-1 to TRBJ2-7, with TRBD1 matching 8 bases. Trimming took 8 bases from V and 5 from J; bases not matched to a gene: 8. Germline loops: CDR1 WNHNN, CDR2 SYGVQD (reference sequence). The CDR3 totals 13 residues.

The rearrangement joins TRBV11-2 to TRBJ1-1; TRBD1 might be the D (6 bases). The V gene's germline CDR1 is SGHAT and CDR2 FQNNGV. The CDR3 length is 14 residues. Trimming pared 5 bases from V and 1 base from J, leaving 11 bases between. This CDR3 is CASSPGGANTEAFF. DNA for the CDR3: TGTGCCAGCAGCCCGGGGGGGGCGAACACTGAAGCTTTCTTT. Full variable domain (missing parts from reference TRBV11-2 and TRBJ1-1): EAGVAQSPRYKIIEKRQSVAFWCNPISGHATLYWYQQILGQGPKLLIQFQNNGVVDDSQLPKDRFSAERLKGVDSTLKIQPAKLEDSAVYLCASSPGGANTEAFFGQGTRLTVV.

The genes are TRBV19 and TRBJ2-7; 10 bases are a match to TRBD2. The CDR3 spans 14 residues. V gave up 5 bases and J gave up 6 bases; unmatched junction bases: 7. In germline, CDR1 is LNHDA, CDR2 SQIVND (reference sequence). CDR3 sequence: CASSPGTSAPEQYF. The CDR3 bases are TGTGCCAGTAGTCCCGGGACTAGCGCTCCCGAGCAGTACTTC. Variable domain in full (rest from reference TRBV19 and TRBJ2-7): DGGITQSPKYLFRKEGQNVTLSCEQNLNHDAMYWYRQDPGQGLRLIYYSQIVNDFQKGDIAEGYSVSREKKESFPLTVTSAQKNPTAFYLCASSPGTSAPEQYFGPGTRLTVT.